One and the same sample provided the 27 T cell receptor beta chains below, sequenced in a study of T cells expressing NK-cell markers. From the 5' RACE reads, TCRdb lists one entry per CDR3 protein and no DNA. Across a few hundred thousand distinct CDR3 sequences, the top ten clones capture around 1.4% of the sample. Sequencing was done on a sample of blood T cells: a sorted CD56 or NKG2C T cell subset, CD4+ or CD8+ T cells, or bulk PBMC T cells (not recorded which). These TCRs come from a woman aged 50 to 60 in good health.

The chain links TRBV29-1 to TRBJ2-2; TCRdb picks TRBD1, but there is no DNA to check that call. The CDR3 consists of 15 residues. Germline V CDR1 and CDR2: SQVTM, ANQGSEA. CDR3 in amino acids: CSVEAVAGGPGELFF.

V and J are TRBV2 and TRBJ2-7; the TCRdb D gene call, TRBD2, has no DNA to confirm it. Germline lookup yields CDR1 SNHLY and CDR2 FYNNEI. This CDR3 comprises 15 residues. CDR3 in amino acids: CASSPRSLATYEQYF. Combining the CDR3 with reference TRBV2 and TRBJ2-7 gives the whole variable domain EPEVTQTPSHQVTQMGQEVILRCVPISNHLYFYWYRQILGQKVEFLVSFYNNEISEKSEIFDDQFSVERPDGSNFTLKIRSTKLEDSAMYFCASSPRSLATYEQYFGPGTRLTVT.

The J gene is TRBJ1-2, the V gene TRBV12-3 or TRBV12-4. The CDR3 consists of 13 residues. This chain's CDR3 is CASTSPQDHGYTF.

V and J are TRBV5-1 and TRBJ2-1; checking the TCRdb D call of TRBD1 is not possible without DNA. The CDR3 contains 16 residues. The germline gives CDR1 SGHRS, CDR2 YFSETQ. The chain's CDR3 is CASSSPSGPSFNEQFF.

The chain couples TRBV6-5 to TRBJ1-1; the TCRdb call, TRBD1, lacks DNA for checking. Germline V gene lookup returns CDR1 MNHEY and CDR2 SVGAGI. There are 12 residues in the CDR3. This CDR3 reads CASSYGGTEAFF.

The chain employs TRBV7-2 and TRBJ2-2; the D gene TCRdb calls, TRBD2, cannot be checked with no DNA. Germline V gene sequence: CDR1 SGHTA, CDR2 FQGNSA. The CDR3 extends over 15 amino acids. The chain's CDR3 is CASSRSGSLVGELFF.

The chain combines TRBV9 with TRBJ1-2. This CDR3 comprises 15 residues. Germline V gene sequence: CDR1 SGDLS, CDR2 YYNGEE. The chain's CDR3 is CASSPRQLTNYGYTF.

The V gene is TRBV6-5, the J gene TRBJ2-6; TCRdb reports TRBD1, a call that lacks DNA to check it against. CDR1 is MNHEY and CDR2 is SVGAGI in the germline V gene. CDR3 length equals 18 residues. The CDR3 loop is CASRRLGDRDSGANVLTF.

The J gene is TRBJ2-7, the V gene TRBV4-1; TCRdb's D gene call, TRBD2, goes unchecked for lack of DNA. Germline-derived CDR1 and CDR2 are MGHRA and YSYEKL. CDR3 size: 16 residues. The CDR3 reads CASSQLPTSGILEQYF.

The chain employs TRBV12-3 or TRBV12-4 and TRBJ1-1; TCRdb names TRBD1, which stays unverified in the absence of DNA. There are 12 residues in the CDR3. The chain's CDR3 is CASSRLRRGAFF.

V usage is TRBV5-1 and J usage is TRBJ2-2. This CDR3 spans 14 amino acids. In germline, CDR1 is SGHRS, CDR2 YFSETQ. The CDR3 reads CASSLAIGYGELFF. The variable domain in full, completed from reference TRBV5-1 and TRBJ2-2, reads KAGVTQTPRYLIKTRGQQVTLSCSPISGHRSVSWYQQTPGQGLQFLFEYFSETQRNKGNFPGRFSGRQFSNSRSEMNVSTLELGDSALYLCASSLAIGYGELFFGEGSRLTVL.

CDR3: CASSSSGRGIRRNNEQFF. The chain couples TRBV3-1 to TRBJ2-1; with no DNA, the TCRdb D assignment of TRBD2 cannot be verified. The CDR3 has 18 residues. Germline CDR1 and CDR2: LGHDT and YNNKEL (reference sequence).

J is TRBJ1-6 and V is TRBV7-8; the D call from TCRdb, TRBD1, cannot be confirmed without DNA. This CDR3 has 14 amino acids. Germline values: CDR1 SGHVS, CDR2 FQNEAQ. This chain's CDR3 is CASRGEQQNSPLHF.

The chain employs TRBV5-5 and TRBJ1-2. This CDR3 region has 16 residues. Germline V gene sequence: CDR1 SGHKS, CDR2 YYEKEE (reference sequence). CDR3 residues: CASSLEPRAGYYGYTF.

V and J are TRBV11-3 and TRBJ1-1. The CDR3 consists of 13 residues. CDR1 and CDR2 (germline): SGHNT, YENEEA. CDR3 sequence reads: CASGRQMNTEAFF.

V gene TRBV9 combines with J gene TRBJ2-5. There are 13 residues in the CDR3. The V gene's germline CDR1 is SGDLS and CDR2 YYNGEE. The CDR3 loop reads CASSVEAEETQYF.

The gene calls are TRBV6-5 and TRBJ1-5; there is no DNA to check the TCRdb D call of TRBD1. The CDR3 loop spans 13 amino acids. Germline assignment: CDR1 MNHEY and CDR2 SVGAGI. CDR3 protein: CASSYVSRGPQHF.

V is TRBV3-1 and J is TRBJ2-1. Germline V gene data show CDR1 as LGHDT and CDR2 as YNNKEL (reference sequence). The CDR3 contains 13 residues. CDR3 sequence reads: CASSQDWRNEQFF.

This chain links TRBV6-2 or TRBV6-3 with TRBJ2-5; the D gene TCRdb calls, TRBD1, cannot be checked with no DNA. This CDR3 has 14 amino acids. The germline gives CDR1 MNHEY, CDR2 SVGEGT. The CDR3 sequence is CASRKPRVGETQYF.

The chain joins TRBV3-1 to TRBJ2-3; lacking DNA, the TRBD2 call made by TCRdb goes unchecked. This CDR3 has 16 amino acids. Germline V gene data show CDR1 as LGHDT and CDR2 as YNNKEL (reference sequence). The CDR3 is CASSQEAAVGTDTQYF.

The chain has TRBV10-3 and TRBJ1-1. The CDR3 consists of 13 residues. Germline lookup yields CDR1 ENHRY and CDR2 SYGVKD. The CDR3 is CAIKDSGGTEAFF.

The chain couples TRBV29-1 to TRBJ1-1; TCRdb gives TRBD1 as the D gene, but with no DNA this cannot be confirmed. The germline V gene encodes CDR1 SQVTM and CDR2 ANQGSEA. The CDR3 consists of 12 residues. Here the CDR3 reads CSLRPGDGEAFF.

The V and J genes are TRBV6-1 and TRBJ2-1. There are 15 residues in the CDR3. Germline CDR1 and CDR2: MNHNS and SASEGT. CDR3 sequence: CASSERKSAYNEQFF.

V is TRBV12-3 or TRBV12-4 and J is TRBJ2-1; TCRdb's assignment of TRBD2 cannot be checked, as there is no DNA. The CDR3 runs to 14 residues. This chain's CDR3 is CASRSPLAGFEQFF.

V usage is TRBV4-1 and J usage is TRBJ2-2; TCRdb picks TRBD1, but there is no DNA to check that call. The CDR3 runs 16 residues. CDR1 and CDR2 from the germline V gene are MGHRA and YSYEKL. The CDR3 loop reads CASSPGGGRNTGELFF.

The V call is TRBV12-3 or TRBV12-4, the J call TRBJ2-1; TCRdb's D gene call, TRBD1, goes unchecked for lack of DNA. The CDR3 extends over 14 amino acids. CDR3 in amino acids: CASILGAGHNEQFF.

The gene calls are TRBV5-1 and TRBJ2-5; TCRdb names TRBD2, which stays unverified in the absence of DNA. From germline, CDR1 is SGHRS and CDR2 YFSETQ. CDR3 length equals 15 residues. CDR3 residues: CASSRSGGSIETQYF.